Listed here is a single T cell receptor (beta chain). The table lists this clonotype with many counts. Its antigen is currently not known. No much larger clone is present one base from it, and per-base qualities are unavailable. The TCR beta CDR3 regions were amplified from the RNA transcripts. The first round of RT-PCR for the TCR CDR3 was performed with the HTBI primer set and the Qiagen OneStep RT-PCR kit. A second multiplex PCR round built the libraries, followed by size selection and purification. Paired-end sequencing of the libraries was performed with 100 bp reads on an Illumina HiSeq2000. In the source study's methods: SOAPnuke was used to process the raw data, removing reads that contained adapters or uncalled bases, had a mean Phred below 15, or lacked an exact match to the constant primer or identifier. COPE v1.2.5 was used to merge high-quality paired reads, and clonotypes were defined as unique nucleotide sequences. MiTCR v1.1 was used to align the clonotypes against IMGT TRBV, TRBD and TRBJ reference segments. Analysis was restricted to V-J combinations with a frequency above 0.0001, which covered 98% to 99.2% of repertoires. A TCS score was defined as the ratio between F50 (clonal expansion) and ExV (chaos), using BLOSUM62-based TCRdist between CDR3 peptides within each V-J. Welch's t-statistics and random forest reduced some 510 V-J features to about 12, which were used in a naive Bayes classifier (R e1071). TCRdb reprocessing: public reads trimmed at Q25 with fastp, clones called with MiXCR, in-frame beta chains kept. Merged by CDR3 protein, the rows form single entries marked with the most common genes and DNA. The V and J calls were determined by TCRdb, not by the authors. The sample table records fewer than 700,000 distinct CDR3 sequences; 15% to 20% of these occur just once. The leading ten clones occupy around 17% of the sample.

The sample is drawn from a study of T cells in Graves' hyperthyroidism and ophthalmopathy (dated by TCRdb to between 2018 and 2021). As for the study more broadly: Peripheral blood was collected at initial diagnosis, before any treatment. To identify TCR V-J signatures that set the groups apart, the researchers used a discovery cohort of 100 patients, made up of roughly 40 with Graves' ophthalmopathy and about 55 with stable Graves' hyperthyroidism. Whether ophthalmopathy could be predicted prospectively was tested in an independent validation cohort made up of roughly 19 hyperthyroidism patients plus 17 patients who later progressed to ophthalmopathy. The roughly 99 discovery patients were divided at random into training and test sets in a 7:3 ratio. The study also compared thyroid tissue and blood T-cell repertoires from about six Graves' hyperthyroidism patients. Following sampling, methimazole starting at 30 mg daily was given to hyperthyroidism patients, and high-dose intravenous methylprednisolone was given to ophthalmopathy patients. TCR Vbeta CDR3 sequencing of roughly 140 peripheral blood samples (43 ophthalmopathy, some 75 hyperthyroidism and roughly 17 progressor patients) is reported in the paper. Overall study results and their limits: In validation, the model predicted progression to ophthalmopathy a median of around six months before onset, with about 64% sensitivity and 72.22% specificity. A 13 V-J signature model separated ophthalmopathy from stable hyperthyroidism, with 87.88% sensitivity and 81% to 83% specificity in cross-validation and 80%/75% in testing. No statistical method was used to set the sample size in advance, and investigators knew the group allocation. Most expanded thyroid clonotypes (frequency above 0.001) were also detected in blood, suggesting blood repertoires may reflect thyroid immune responses.

Ophthalmopathy patients had moderately to severely active disease, with a Clinical Activity Score of 3 or more, a NOSPECS grade of 4 or more, and a disease duration of less than 3 months. Exclusion was applied to patients with uncontrolled infections, other autoimmune diseases, pregnancy or lactation. Diagnoses relied on clinical symptoms, serum thyroxine and TRAb, thyroid ultrasound and orbital computed tomography. PBMCs were isolated from about 9.1 ml of fresh peripheral blood by Ficoll-Paque density gradient centrifugation. Total RNA was extracted with Trizol reagent, and quality was checked on an Agilent 2100 Bioanalyzer. The clonotype comes from a woman in her late teens or twenties with Graves' ophthalmopathy. Sequencing used blood.

DNA sequence: TGTGCCAGCAGATTCTTGAACAGCGGGGGTCAGCCCCAGCATTTT. It is translated as CASRFLNSGGQPQHF. This chain is built from TRBV28 and TRBJ1-5; the D gene is perhaps TRBD1, on 5 matching bases. V loses 6 bases of germline sequence and J loses 6 bases, and the interval between the two ends is 18 bases. The CDR3 sequence holds 15 residues, the cysteine and phenylalanine included. Only the CDR3 DNA stays, 45 bases, in frame from base 1. Via the germline V gene, CDR1 is MDHEN and CDR2 SYDVKM.